The next 12 T cell receptor beta chains were all read from a single sample in a study of blood T cell repertoires in COVID-19. Assay used: immunoSEQ multiplex PCR; TCRdb lists only in-frame clones, some missing. The sample contains 110,000 to 150,000 clones, around 87% of which appear only once. Sequencing used peripheral blood. These receptors all stem from a woman in her fifties or sixties with active COVID-19.

V is TRBV6-5 and J is TRBJ1-2, with 7 bases that match TRBD1. Per the germline V gene, CDR1 is MNHEY and CDR2 is SVGAGI. Trimming took 11 bases from V and 0 from J; bases not matched to a gene: 6. This CDR3 comprises 13 residues. CDR3 nucleotide sequence: TGTGCCGGCACGACAGGGTCTAACTATGGCTACACCTTC. Residues: CAGTTGSNYGYTF.

This chain links TRBV4-3 with TRBJ2-1; 15 nucleotides match TRBD2. CDR3 length: 17 amino acids. The V segment lost 0 bases and the J segment 7 bases; nucleotides outside the gene matches: 4. Looked up from germline, CDR1 is LGHNA and CDR2 is YSLEER. The CDR3 region has the DNA TGCGCCAGCAGCCAAGAAGGACTAGCGGGAGGGCCAAATGAGCAGTTCTTC. This codes for CASSQEGLAGGPNEQFF.

The genes are TRBV25-1 and TRBJ2-3, with a possible D match to TRBD2 (5 bases). Germline-derived CDR1 and CDR2 are MGHDK and SYGVNS. The CDR3 is 13 residues long. Trimming pared 3 bases from V and 7 bases from J, leaving 11 bases between. CDR3 loop: CASSEVGGHTQYF. The CDR3 coding sequence is TGTGCCAGCAGTGAGGTCGGCGGGCATACGCAGTATTTT.

This chain connects TRBV3-1 (or the pseudogene TRBV3-2) to TRBJ2-1, with D uncertain. The V end lost 2 bases, the J end lost 3 bases, and 5 bases lay between the germline ends. Germline values: CDR1 LGHDT, CDR2 YNNKEL (reference sequence). The CDR3 extends over 13 amino acids. The CDR3 sequence is CASSQLGYNEQFF. CDR3 nucleotide sequence: TGTGCCAGCAGCCAACTAGGCTACAATGAGCAGTTCTTC.

The J gene is TRBJ2-1, the V gene TRBV6-6; 7 nucleotides match TRBD1. The CDR3 totals 14 residues. The J segment lost 4 bases and the V segment lost 7 bases, leaving 7 bases of the junction unmatched. Germline V CDR1 and CDR2: MNHNY, SVGAGI (reference sequence). CDR3: CASIEGGNYNEQFF. CDR3 DNA sequence: TGTGCCAGCATCGAAGGGGGCAATTACAATGAGCAGTTCTTC.

This chain joins TRBV7-2 and TRBJ2-2, with 13 bases lining up with TRBD2. J was trimmed by 6 bases and V by 3 bases; bases with no gene match: 13. There are 19 residues in the CDR3. Germline loops: CDR1 SGHTA, CDR2 FQGNSA. In nucleotides, the CDR3 is TGTGCCAGCAGCTTGTCCCGGGGACTAGCGGGACCGGTTTCCGGGGAGCTGTTTTTT. As protein: CASSLSRGLAGPVSGELFF. Full variable domain (outside the CDR3, taken from reference TRBV7-2 and TRBJ2-2): GAGVSQSPSNKVTEKGKDVELRCDPISGHTALYWYRQSLGQGLEFLIYFQGNSAPDKSGLPSDRFSAERTGGSVSTLTIQRTQQEDSAVYLCASSLSRGLAGPVSGELFFGEGSRLTVL.

This chain uses TRBV28 with TRBJ2-1; TRBD2 matches 8 bases. The V segment lost 7 bases and the J segment 4 bases; nucleotides outside the gene matches: 9. This CDR3 is 15 amino acids long. Germline CDR1 and CDR2: MDHEN and SYDVKM. CDR3 in amino acids: CASTVRLAGYNEQFF. For the CDR3, the DNA is TGTGCCAGCACCGTCAGGTTAGCGGGGTACAATGAGCAGTTCTTC.

This chain uses TRBV5-1 with TRBJ1-1; TRBD1 matches at 7 bases. Unmatched junction bases numbered 7, after V lost 2 bases and J lost 6 bases. Germline CDR1 reads SGHRS; CDR2 reads YFSETQ. This CDR3 has 14 amino acids. The CDR3 nucleotides are TGCGCCAGCAGCTTCGTTGACAGGGCTCCTGAAGCTTTCTTT. It translates to CASSFVDRAPEAFF.

The CDR3 nucleotides are TGTGCCAGCAGTGACCCGAGGGGGCAGGGTGAACAGCCCCAGCATTTT. Protein product: CASSDPRGQGEQPQHF. The chain is built from TRBV6-4 and TRBJ1-5, with TRBD1 matching 7 bases. V shed 2 bases and J 7 bases; nucleotides not matched to a gene: 11. Germline-derived CDR1 and CDR2 are MRHNA and SNTAGT. The CDR3 is 16 amino acids.

The rearrangement uses TRBV5-1 and TRBJ2-5; 11 bases align to TRBD1. The V and J ends lost 4 bases and 3 bases, in that order; junction bases with no gene match: 2. Germline CDR1 and CDR2: SGHRS and YFSETQ. CDR3 length equals 14 residues. CDR3 region: CASSPGQGEETQYF. The CDR3 DNA sequence: TGCGCCAGCAGCCCGGGACAGGGGGAAGAGACCCAGTACTTC.

The chain joins TRBV7-6 to TRBJ2-7; TRBD2 matches 8 bases. CDR3 length: 17 amino acids. Germline values: CDR1 SGHVS, CDR2 FNYEAQ. V gave up 4 bases and J gave up 5 bases; unmatched junction bases: 16. The CDR3 reads CASSSNPRTSILNEQYF. DNA for the CDR3: TGTGCCAGCAGCTCAAACCCCCGGACTAGCATCCTCAACGAGCAGTACTTC. Together with reference TRBV7-6 and TRBJ2-7, the CDR3 gives the full variable domain: GAGVSQSPRYKVTKRGQDVALRCDPISGHVSLYWYRQALGQGPEFLTYFNYEAQQDKSGLPNDRFSAERPEGSISTLTIQRTEQRDSAMYRCASSSNPRTSILNEQYFGPGTRLTVT.

V gene TRBV19 combines with J gene TRBJ1-1, with D unresolved. The ends were cut back, 3 bases at V and 1 base at J, with 12 bases in the middle. Germline values: CDR1 LNHDA, CDR2 SQIVND (reference sequence). The CDR3 is 15 amino acids. CDR3 sequence reads: CASSMILLPNTEAFF. The CDR3 DNA reads as TGTGCCAGTAGTATGATACTCCTACCGAACACTGAAGCTTTCTTT.